The following is a T cell receptor (beta chain) sequence with its context. Its antigen is still unknown. These data come from a study of cytomegalovirus exposure and HLA in healthy donors. In the study overall: As released early, the data held about 85 million unique TCRs from HLA-typed donors.

The PCR had 60 Vbeta and 13 Jbeta primers. The assay was immunoSEQ multiplex PCR, and TCRdb's table has in-frame clones only and misses some. The sample has some 160,000 clones; roughly 80% are singletons. Points from the study as a whole: An analysis that came later showed most CMV-associated TCR beta chains appearing HLA-restricted.

The donors, nominally healthy at sampling, likely had unrecorded immune exposures. The germline V gene has CDR1 SGHDN and CDR2 FVKESK. V trimming: 3 bases; J trimming: 15 bases; junction bases outside the gene matches: 3. The CDR3 covers 11 residues. The V and J genes are TRBV14 and TRBJ2-1, with 9 nucleotides matching TRBD1. Sequenced sample: PBMCs. The receptor was isolated from a male donor in good health and CMV-seropositive. CDR3: CASSQTGGPFF. The CDR3 DNA follows: TGTGCCAGCAGCCAGACAGGGGGGCCGTTCTTC.